This T cell receptor (beta chain) originates from a study of cytomegalovirus exposure and HLA in healthy donors. CDR1 is SGHTA and CDR2 is FQGTGA in the germline V gene. V was clipped by 5 bases and J by 10 bases; unmatched bases: 11. The CDR3 has 15 residues. Both 60 Vbeta primers and 13 Jbeta primers went into the PCR. Sequencing was performed with immunoSEQ multiplex PCR; in TCRdb, only in-frame clones are kept and a portion is missing. The top ten clones hold around 9.5% of a sample with around 120,000 clones, about four fifths of them seen once. Study observations and caveats: One cluster of highly shared sequence variants probably arose as a sequencing artifact.

Turning to this clone: What it recognizes is unknown.

The chain joins TRBV7-3 to TRBJ2-1, with 10 bases aligning to TRBD2. This TCR came from a female donor in good health and CMV-seropositive. The specimen was PBMCs. The CDR3 protein is CASSPTGTSVGEQFF. DNA of the CDR3: TGTGCCAGCAGCCCCACCGGGACTAGCGTGGGAGAGCAGTTCTTC.